The 17 T cell receptor beta chains listed next were all sequenced from one sample in a study of regulatory T cells in long-lasting Graves disease. Assembly of TCR beta libraries relied on iRepertoire HTBI primers together with Arm-PCR of CDR3 regions. From the multiplex PCR reads, TCRdb called clonotypes with MiXCR, one entry per CDR3 protein. The data show about 350,000 distinct CDR3 sequences, 16% seen once. The time point was: newly diagnosed GD, antithyroid drugs for less than 3 months. Generation of the TCR library employed RNA extracted from PBMCs. The sample was also linked to a second study, of T cells in Graves' hyperthyroidism and ophthalmopathy.

Sample: peripheral blood mononuclear cells (PBMCs), taken at new diagnosis, from a patient treated with antithyroid drugs. These receptors all come from a man aged 35 to 55 with Graves disease.

This clonotype showed up many times. The chain couples TRBV4-3 to TRBJ1-1; 8 bases fit TRBD1. The CDR3 length is 16 residues. Germline CDR1 LGHNA, CDR2 YSLEER. V gave up 0 bases and J gave up 1 base; unmatched junction bases: 4. The CDR3 DNA reads as TGCGCCAGCAGCCAAGATAGAACAGGGGGGAACACTGAAGCTTTCTTT. This gives the protein CASSQDRTGGNTEAFF.

This clonotype was seen ten or more times. This chain uses TRBV5-1 with TRBJ2-5; perhaps TRBD1 as D (7 bases). From germline, CDR1 is SGHRS and CDR2 YFSETQ. The CDR3 extends over 13 amino acids. V was trimmed by 4 bases and J by 4 bases, leaving 11 bases between them. In nucleotides, the CDR3 is TGCGCCAGCAGCCGGAGGGGGCGAGAGACCCAGTACTTC. As protein: CASSRRGRETQYF.

Comment on this clonotype: A read error may explain this, as a much larger clone is one base away. The CDR3 spells CAWSLTYNEQYF. For the CDR3, the DNA is TGTGCCTGGAGTCTGACATACAATGAGCAGTACTTC. The chain couples TRBV30 to TRBJ2-7, with D unclear. The CDR3 totals 12 residues. The germline V and J ends were trimmed by 2 bases and 7 bases, with 12 bases remaining between them. Germline V gene data show CDR1 as GTSNPN and CDR2 as SVGIG (reference sequence).

Turning to this clonotype: Its ends do not fully match the called genes, so a read error is possible. CDR3 loop: CASSYTGLSTDTQYF. The CDR3 DNA follows: TGCGCCAGCAGCTACACGGGACTTTCAACAGATACGCAGTATTTT. The chain joins TRBV11-2 to TRBJ2-3; TRBD2 might be the D (6 bases). Germline CDR1 SGHAT, CDR2 FQNNGV. There are 15 residues in the CDR3.

This clonotype was counted ten times or more. The chain combines TRBV7-9 with TRBJ1-1; no firm D call. The CDR3 is 13 residues long. The germline V and J ends were trimmed by 3 bases and 6 bases, with 11 bases remaining between them. Looked up from germline, CDR1 is SEHNR and CDR2 is FQNEAQ (reference sequence). The CDR3 sequence: CASSFPWVPEAFF. The CDR3 coding sequence is TGTGCCAGCAGCTTCCCTTGGGTGCCTGAAGCTTTCTTT.

This clonotype was seen many times. The chain employs TRBV18 and TRBJ2-7; D ambiguous. CDR1 is KGHSH, CDR2 LQKENI, per germline. Trimming left V 5 bases short and J 3 bases short, with 11 bases between. The CDR3 sequence is 13 residues long. The CDR3, as DNA: TGTGCCAGCTCAGACTCCCACGGCTACGAGCAGTACTTC. Translated: CASSDSHGYEQYF.

This clonotype was detected ten times or more. The chain joins TRBV7-2 to TRBJ2-7, with 7 bases matching TRBD2. Germline CDR1 and CDR2: SGHTA and FQGNSA. This CDR3 comprises 14 residues. The V and J ends lost 1 base and 4 bases, in that order; junction bases with no gene match: 4. The CDR3 loop is CASSLDGGLYEQYF. The CDR3 DNA follows: TGTGCCAGCAGCTTAGACGGGGGGTTGTACGAGCAGTACTTC.

This clonotype was counted ten times or more. The CDR3 loop reads CASSLPLAREQYF. Written as DNA, the CDR3 is TGTGCCAGCAGTTTACCACTAGCTCGCGAGCAGTACTTC. This rearrangement joins TRBV28 to TRBJ2-7, with a possible D match to TRBD2 (6 bases). V shed 2 bases and J shed 6 bases, with 11 bases lying between them. This CDR3 has 13 amino acids. Germline-derived CDR1 and CDR2 are MDHEN and SYDVKM.

This clonotype has at least ten counts. The chain couples TRBV5-1 to TRBJ1-1, with no clear D. The CDR3 has 16 amino acids. With 1 base removed from V and 2 bases from J, the gap between germline ends came to 15 bases. In germline, CDR1 is SGHRS, CDR2 YFSETQ. CDR3 bases: TGCGCCAGCAGCTTGACGCCAGGCGAACCCAACACTGAAGCTTTCTTT. Protein product: CASSLTPGEPNTEAFF.

This clonotype has ten or more counts. The genes are TRBV12-3 or TRBV12-4 and TRBJ1-5, with TRBD1 identical over 7 bases. V lost 6 bases, J lost 2 bases, and 1 base stayed unmatched. The CDR3 runs 13 residues. CDR3 DNA sequence: TGTGCCAGCAGAGACAGGGGCAATCAGCCCCAGCATTTT. It yields the protein CASRDRGNQPQHF.

In this sample, this clonotype turned up many times. The rearrangement uses TRBV12-3 or TRBV12-4 and TRBJ1-1; tentatively, D is TRBD1 (5 bases). The CDR3 is 14 amino acids. V was trimmed by 7 bases and J by 0 bases, leaving 12 bases between them. In DNA form, the CDR3 reads TGTGCCAGCAAACACAGGCGACTGAACACTGAAGCTTTCTTT. Its translation: CASKHRRLNTEAFF.

This clonotype was detected many times. The V and J genes are TRBV28 and TRBJ2-7; D is unresolved. Germline CDR1 MDHEN, CDR2 SYDVKM. This CDR3 spans 12 amino acids. The germline V and J ends were trimmed by 7 bases and 1 base, with 8 bases remaining between them. CDR3 protein: CASTGNSYEQYF. CDR3 nucleotides: TGTGCCAGCACCGGCAATTCCTACGAGCAGTACTTC.

This clonotype was detected many times. This chain connects TRBV7-2 to TRBJ2-7, with D perhaps matching TRBD1 (6 bases). This CDR3 region has 17 residues. Germline values: CDR1 SGHTA, CDR2 FQGNSA. V lost 4 bases and J lost 0, with 19 bases in between. This chain's CDR3 is CASSSPGGTHLSYEQYF. CDR3 DNA: TGTGCCAGCAGCTCTCCCGGTGGGACACACCTCTCCTACGAGCAGTACTTC.

This clonotype has ten or more counts. The chain couples TRBV20-1 to TRBJ1-6; TRBD1 is a possible D gene (5 bases). The CDR3 is made up of 16 amino acids. V was trimmed by 6 bases and J by 10 bases, leaving 25 bases between them. CDR1 is DFQATT, CDR2 SNEGSKA, per germline (reference sequence). The CDR3: CSAATASSSQFSPLHF. The DNA of the CDR3 is TGCAGTGCGGCGACAGCGAGCAGTTCGCAATTCTCACCCCTCCACTTT.

This clonotype was seen at least ten times. This sequence joins TRBV7-3 and TRBJ2-3; D is unclear. The V gene's germline CDR1 is SGHTA and CDR2 FQGTGA. The V end was cut by 4 bases, the J end by 2 bases, with 7 bases between. The CDR3 has 13 amino acids. DNA of the CDR3: TGTGCCAGCAGCTCCGACACCACAGATACGCAGTATTTT. It yields the protein CASSSDTTDTQYF.

This clonotype was counted between two and nine times. The chain combines TRBV28 with TRBJ1-6; 7 bases match TRBD1. Germline loops: CDR1 MDHEN, CDR2 SYDVKM. CDR3 length equals 14 residues. The V segment lost 7 bases and the J segment 7 bases; nucleotides outside the gene matches: 7. CDR3 region: CASTSTGTNSPLHF. CDR3 DNA sequence: TGTGCCAGCACCTCGACAGGGACAAATTCACCCCTCCACTTT.

This chain's CDR3 is CASSRRDSSDTEAFF. In DNA, the CDR3 is TGCGCCAGCAGCCGGCGGGACAGTTCGGACACTGAAGCTTTCTTT. The chain is built from TRBV4-1 and TRBJ1-1; 7 positions match TRBD1. The CDR3 totals 15 residues. J gave up 3 bases and V 4 bases, and 8 bases lay outside the gene matches. The germline gives CDR1 MGHRA, CDR2 YSYEKL.